This TCR beta chain was sequenced in a study of CD8 T cells in Susac syndrome. J was trimmed by 2 bases and V by 6 bases; bases with no gene match: 9. The CDR3 is 15 amino acids. In germline, CDR1 is SNHLY, CDR2 FYNNEI. TCR beta sequencing covered blood CD8+ and CD4+ T cells. RNA in amounts of about 0.45 to 1 ug was reverse transcribed with random hexamers. The immunoSEQ assay covered 54 Vbeta and 13 Jbeta segments for CDR3. TCRdb re-analysed the immunoSEQ multiplex PCR reads in MiXCR, keeping a single row per CDR3 protein. The sample consists of 100,000 to 150,000 distinct CDR3 sequences, around 86% of them appearing once.

The chain employs TRBV2 and TRBJ2-7, with 8 bases fitting TRBD1. This TCR came from a human donor with multiple sclerosis. Input material: CD8+ T cells from PBMCs. The CDR3 loop reads CASSPQGVKAYEQYF. CDR3 coding DNA: TGTGCCAGCAGCCCACAGGGGGTTAAGGCCTACGAGCAGTACTTC.